This T cell receptor (beta chain) emerged from a study of glioma-infiltrating T cells. Using RNA template, CDR3s of TCR alpha and beta were amplified with iRepertoire arm-PCR. Input was roughly 100-450 ng of tissue mRNA or PBMC total RNA. TCRdb re-called the multiplex PCR reads through MiXCR, storing one row per CDR3 protein. The sample lists roughly 200,000 distinct CDR3 sequences; more than 30% were seen once. The CDR3 extends over 14 amino acids. V dropped 3 bases and J dropped 1 base, with 10 bases sitting between them. Germline CDR1 and CDR2: MDHEN and SYDVKM. This clonotype was counted at least ten times.

The chain uses TRBV28 and TRBJ2-7; D is unresolved. The receptor was isolated from a human donor with low-grade glioma or glioblastoma, undergoing nonglioma brain surgery, or in good health (not recorded which). Sequenced material: glioma tissue, nonneoplastic brain tissue, or PBMCs (not recorded which). Here the CDR3 reads CASSLWVESYEQYF. The CDR3 DNA reads TGTGCCAGCAGTTTGTGGGTAGAGTCCTACGAGCAGTACTTC.